These 16 T cell receptor beta chains were sequenced from one sample in a study of T-cell memory formation after mild COVID-19 (TCRdb year 2021). Receptor amplification or capture employed 5' RACE. The run used an Illumina NovaSeq 6000. TCRdb itself trimmed the public reads at Q25 with fastp, ran MiXCR and retained productive beta chains. Every CDR3 protein is listed once, alongside the most common genes and DNA of its rows. In all, the sample holds about 400,000 distinct CDR3 sequences, and roughly a quarter of those were seen once. The ten largest account for around 12% of the sample. Source material: PBMCs or a T cell subset sorted from them (not recorded which). These receptors all stem from an adult woman who had mild COVID-19 (a few samples of this study predate the infection). The sample titles of this study are shuffled in the database, so cell type and time point are left out; the donor was told from shared clones.

This sequence joins TRBV6-2 or TRBV6-3 and TRBJ2-7; D unresolved. The CDR3 is made up of 13 amino acids. The germline V and J ends were trimmed by 4 bases and 0 bases, with 7 bases remaining between them. Germline V lookup: CDR1 MNHEY, CDR2 SVGEGT. CDR3 region: CASSWVLSYEQYF. CDR3 nucleotide sequence: TGTGCCAGCAGTTGGGTCCTCTCCTACGAGCAGTACTTC.

The chain joins TRBV20-1 to TRBJ1-2, with D hard to call. The V gene's germline CDR1 is DFQATT and CDR2 SNEGSKA (reference sequence). CDR3 length: 13 residues. Trimming pared 2 bases from V and 6 bases from J, leaving 13 bases between. The CDR3 sequence is CSARNRLEHGYTF. The CDR3 region has the DNA TGCAGTGCTAGAAACCGGTTGGAGCATGGCTACACCTTC.

The chain recombines TRBV24-1 with TRBJ2-5; 7 bases agree with TRBD1. Germline V gene data show CDR1 as KGHDR and CDR2 as SFDVKD. There are 15 residues in the CDR3. Unmatched junction bases numbered 5, after V lost 3 bases and J lost 2 bases. Written as DNA, the CDR3 is TGTGCCACCAGTGATGCTCGGGGACAGCAAGAGACCCAGTACTTC. Its protein product is CATSDARGQQETQYF.

This clonotype was recorded a few times. The V gene is TRBV18, the J gene TRBJ1-1; D gene unclear. CDR1 is KGHSH and CDR2 is LQKENI in the germline V gene. Trimming took 5 bases from V and 0 from J, leaving 7 bases between them. The CDR3 spans 13 residues. CDR3 bases: TGTGCCAGCTCATACATACTGAACACTGAAGCTTTCTTT. Protein product: CASSYILNTEAFF.

In its sample, this clonotype was seen a few times. The rearrangement links TRBV9 to TRBJ1-4, with D possibly being TRBD1 (5 bases). Trimming removed 3 bases at V and 4 bases at J, with 13 bases between. The CDR3 contains 15 residues. The germline gives CDR1 SGDLS, CDR2 YYNGEE. CDR3 nucleotide sequence: TGTGCCAGCAGCGAGGGCAGGGAACTTAATGAAAAACTGTTTTTT. Its protein product is CASSEGRELNEKLFF.

This clonotype appeared many times. This chain links TRBV12-3 or TRBV12-4 with TRBJ2-7, with D maybe TRBD2 (5 bases). The germline V and J ends were trimmed by 0 bases and 3 bases, with 12 bases remaining between them. This CDR3 comprises 15 residues. The CDR3 protein is CASSLALAGGYEQYF. The CDR3, as DNA: TGTGCCAGCAGTTTAGCCCTCGCGGGCGGCTACGAGCAGTACTTC.

This clonotype occurred a few times. This sequence joins TRBV5-1 and TRBJ2-5; 8 bases match TRBD2. J was trimmed by 0 bases and V by 4 bases; bases with no gene match: 2. The CDR3 extends over 14 amino acids. CDR1 is SGHRS and CDR2 is YFSETQ in the germline V gene. CDR3 coding DNA: TGCGCCAGCAGCCCACTAGCGGACCAAGAGACCCAGTACTTC. Residues: CASSPLADQETQYF.

This clonotype was observed at least ten times. As DNA, the CDR3 is TGCAGCGTATTAGCGGGGATCGACTCCTACAATGAGCAGTTCTTC. Translation gives CSVLAGIDSYNEQFF. The chain uses TRBV29-1 and TRBJ2-1; 8 bases are shared with TRBD2. Germline V gene lookup returns CDR1 SQVTM and CDR2 ANQGSEA. The CDR3 sequence is 15 residues long. The junction had 7 bases not matched to a gene; V was cut back by 6 bases and J by 0 bases.

This clonotype was detected once. This rearrangement joins TRBV7-6 to TRBJ2-5, with D perhaps assigned TRBD1 or TRBD2 (5 bases each). Germline CDR1 SGHVS, CDR2 FNYEAQ. The CDR3 covers 15 residues. Trimming removed 1 base from V and 2 bases from J, with 11 bases in between. CDR3 sequence reads: CASSLDPGPQETQYF. The CDR3 DNA reads TGTGCCAGCAGCTTAGACCCGGGGCCGCAAGAGACCCAGTACTTC. Full variable domain (missing parts from reference TRBV7-6 and TRBJ2-5): GAGVSQSPRYKVTKRGQDVALRCDPISGHVSLYWYRQALGQGPEFLTYFNYEAQQDKSGLPNDRFSAERPEGSISTLTIQRTEQRDSAMYRCASSLDPGPQETQYFGPGTRLLVL.

V usage is TRBV29-1 and J usage is TRBJ2-7; 8 nucleotides align to TRBD2. Germline CDR1 SQVTM, CDR2 ANQGSEA. J lost 0 bases, V lost 5 bases, and 6 bases had no gene match. The CDR3 loop spans 14 amino acids. CDR3 bases: TGCAGCGTTCAGGACGGGGGGGCCTCCTACGAGCAGTACTTC. It translates to CSVQDGGASYEQYF.

This clonotype has more than one count but fewer than ten. This chain links TRBV7-8 with TRBJ2-7; no firm D call. V was trimmed by 5 bases and J by 3 bases, leaving 17 bases between them. The CDR3 loop spans 15 amino acids. Germline values: CDR1 SGHVS, CDR2 FQNEAQ. CDR3 sequence: CASSPDGLPFYEQYF. The CDR3 DNA sequence: TGTGCCAGCAGCCCGGACGGGCTTCCATTCTACGAGCAGTACTTC.

This clonotype was detected ten times or more. The CDR3 protein is CASSDWNTEAFF. DNA for the CDR3: TGTGCCAGCAGTGACTGGAACACTGAAGCTTTCTTT. The J gene is TRBJ1-1, the V gene TRBV2; D is unresolved. This CDR3 has 12 amino acids. Trimming removed 3 bases at V and 1 base at J, with 3 bases between. Germline CDR1 is SNHLY and CDR2 is FYNNEI.

The J gene is TRBJ2-7, the V gene TRBV4-1, with TRBD2 matching 14 bases. Unmatched junction bases numbered 12, after V lost 3 bases and J lost 8 bases. Germline values: CDR1 MGHRA, CDR2 YSYEKL. The CDR3 extends over 17 amino acids. The CDR3 is CASSQAGLAGGRQQQYF. The CDR3 region has the DNA TGCGCCAGCAGCCAGGCCGGACTAGCGGGGGGCCGGCAGCAGCAGTACTTC.

This clonotype was seen a few times. V is TRBV7-9 and J is TRBJ1-4; possibly TRBD1 for D (6 bases). This CDR3 has 15 residues. The germline CDR1 and CDR2 sequences are SEHNR and FQNEAQ (reference sequence). V was pared by 2 bases and J by 6 bases, with 13 bases between. The CDR3 DNA follows: TGTGCCAGCAGCTTAAGAACAGGGACGGATGAAAAACTGTTTTTT. Residues: CASSLRTGTDEKLFF.

A few counts support this clonotype. The genes are TRBV7-9 and TRBJ2-7, with TRBD2 matching over 10 bases. The J segment lost 6 bases and the V segment lost 0 bases, leaving 8 bases of the junction unmatched. This CDR3 region has 16 residues. Per germline, CDR1 SEHNR and CDR2 FQNEAQ (reference sequence). CDR3 residues: CASSLAPRASGGEQYF. CDR3 nucleotides: TGTGCCAGCAGCTTAGCCCCCCGTGCTAGCGGGGGCGAGCAGTACTTC.

This clonotype was observed a few times. J is TRBJ1-1 and V is TRBV12-3 or TRBV12-4; D perhaps matches TRBD1 (5 bases). CDR3 length equals 14 residues. V was pared by 6 bases and J by 0 bases, with 11 bases between. The CDR3 region is CASSKTEMNTEAFF. CDR3 sequence (DNA): TGTGCCAGCAGCAAGACAGAGATGAACACTGAAGCTTTCTTT.